One and the same sample provided the 20 T cell receptor beta chains below, sequenced in a study of regulatory T cells in long-lasting Graves disease. In building TCR beta libraries, iRepertoire HTBI primers were used together with Arm-PCR of CDR3 regions. TCRdb analysed the multiplex PCR reads with MiXCR anew, one entry per CDR3 protein. The data hold 700,000 or so distinct CDR3 sequences, with 25% to 35% observed a single time. Time point noted: persistent/refractory GD, antithyroid drugs over 5 years with positive TRAb. There was RNA extracted from PBMCs, and the TCR library was made from it. Sample: peripheral blood mononuclear cells (PBMCs), taken when the disease was refractory, from a patient treated with antithyroid drugs. These TCRs come from a female donor with Graves disease.

The chain is built from TRBV6-1 and TRBJ2-2; TRBD1 agrees at 11 bases. CDR3 size: 17 residues. Germline CDR1 and CDR2: MNHNS and SASEGT. Unmatched junction bases numbered 5, after V lost 5 bases and J lost 0 bases. The CDR3 reads CASSRTGGASNTGELFF. CDR3 nucleotides: TGTGCCAGCAGTAGGACAGGGGGCGCCTCGAACACCGGGGAGCTGTTTTTT.

V and J are TRBV12-3 or TRBV12-4 and TRBJ2-7; 7 bases agree with TRBD2. With 6 bases clipped from V and 2 bases from J, the junction kept 10 bases outside the gene matches. The CDR3 has 15 amino acids. CDR3 sequence reads: CASSALARLPYEQYF. CDR3 nucleotide sequence: TGTGCCAGCAGCGCACTAGCGAGACTACCCTACGAGCAGTACTTC.

Remarks on this clonotype: Possible read error: a much larger clone is one base away. The J gene is TRBJ2-7, the V gene TRBV6-1; tentatively, D is TRBD2 (5 bases). Trimming stripped 1 base from V and 6 bases from J, with 22 bases between. Germline lookup yields CDR1 MNHNS and CDR2 SASEGT. This CDR3 region has 17 residues. The DNA for the CDR3 is TGTGCCAGCAGTGAAGTCGGCGGAAACCCGGGGATTTCCGAGCAGTACTTC. Amino acids: CASSEVGGNPGISEQYF.

The chain has TRBV19 and TRBJ2-7; weak D call: TRBD1 (5 bases). Germline V gene sequence: CDR1 LNHDA, CDR2 SQIVND (reference sequence). This CDR3 spans 16 amino acids. V gave up 10 bases and J gave up 2 bases, with 24 bases separating them. CDR3 in DNA: TGTGCCACCAAAGCCCGCACAGGAAAGGTCACCTACGAGCAGTACTTC. Translating gives CATKARTGKVTYEQYF.

This clonotype was counted ten times or more. The chain employs TRBV6-1 and TRBJ2-5; a possible D gene is TRBD1 (5 bases). Trimming removed 5 bases at V and 2 bases at J, with 9 bases between. This CDR3 has 13 residues. CDR1 MNHNS and CDR2 SASEGT come from the germline V gene. The DNA of the CDR3 is TGTGCCAGCAGTAGGACAAGGCAAGAGACCCAGTACTTC. Translating gives CASSRTRQETQYF.

The rearrangement links TRBV20-1 to TRBJ1-6; TRBD1 aligns across 7 bases. The CDR3 is 16 amino acids. Germline CDR1 DFQATT, CDR2 SNEGSKA (reference sequence). Germline trimming cut 1 base from V and 2 bases from J; bases unmatched to any gene: 5. The CDR3: CSARGTGETYNSPLHF. For the CDR3, the DNA is TGCAGTGCTAGAGGGACAGGTGAAACCTATAATTCACCCCTCCACTTT.

A few counts support this clonotype. A much larger clone sits a single nucleotide away, making a read error possible. The V and J genes are TRBV28 and TRBJ1-1; no clear D. Per germline, CDR1 MDHEN and CDR2 SYDVKM. This CDR3 region has 15 residues. V lost 6 bases, J lost 2 bases, and 16 bases lay in between. DNA for the CDR3: TGTGCCAGCAGCCTCCCGCGGCCAGTCAACACTGAAGCTTTCTTT. It codes for CASSLPRPVNTEAFF.

This clonotype occurred many times. The chain is built from TRBV12-3 or TRBV12-4 and TRBJ1-1; D not certain. The CDR3 extends over 14 amino acids. V was pared by 7 bases and J by 3 bases, with 15 bases between. CDR3 sequence reads: CASTLLQADTEAFF. The DNA of the CDR3 is TGTGCCAGCACCCTCCTCCAGGCGGACACTGAAGCTTTCTTT.

The chain carries TRBV3-1 and TRBJ1-3; D remains ambiguous. CDR1 and CDR2 (germline): LGHDT, YNNKEL (reference sequence). The CDR3 runs to 13 residues. V was cut by 2 bases and J by 4 bases, with 6 bases left in between. The CDR3 loop reads CASSQPGGNTIYF. CDR3 bases: TGTGCCAGCAGCCAACCGGGAGGAAACACCATATATTTT.

This clonotype has more than one count but fewer than ten. The J gene is TRBJ2-7, the V gene TRBV5-6; D might be TRBD1 (6 bases). This CDR3 spans 13 amino acids. V lost 1 base and J 5 bases, leaving 10 bases between the germline ends. Germline loops: CDR1 SGHDT, CDR2 YYEEEE. The CDR3 is CASSLRYRDEQYF. The CDR3 bases are TGTGCCAGCAGCTTGCGCTACAGGGACGAGCAGTACTTC.

This clonotype was seen a few times. CDR3 amino acids: CASSSSGTAIGYTF. DNA of the CDR3: TGCGCCAGCAGCTCCTCCGGGACAGCGATTGGCTACACCTTC. This chain links TRBV5-1 with TRBJ1-2; 7 positions agree with TRBD1. From germline, CDR1 is SGHRS and CDR2 YFSETQ. With 3 bases clipped from V and 7 bases from J, the junction kept 9 bases outside the gene matches. CDR3 length: 14 amino acids.

CDR3 loop: CSVAGPSTDTQYF. CDR3 in DNA: TGCAGTGTCGCGGGGCCCAGCACAGATACGCAGTATTTT. The chain joins TRBV20-1 to TRBJ2-3; D may be TRBD2 (6 bases). V was trimmed by 7 bases and J by 0 bases, leaving 11 bases between them. Germline-derived CDR1 and CDR2 are DFQATT and SNEGSKA (reference sequence). CDR3 size: 13 residues.

The chain combines TRBV6-9 with TRBJ1-1, with D possibly being TRBD1 (6 bases). The CDR3 is 14 amino acids. Trimming left V 4 bases short and J 6 bases short, with 15 bases between. Per the germline V gene, CDR1 is MNHGY and CDR2 is SVAAGI. CDR3: CASSSKAGEAEAFF. CDR3 DNA sequence: TGTGCCAGCAGTTCCAAAGCAGGGGAGGCTGAAGCTTTCTTT.

This clonotype showed up just a few times. The rearrangement joins TRBV7-7 to TRBJ2-7; 8 bases are a match to TRBD2. J gave up 4 bases and V 5 bases, and 13 bases lay outside the gene matches. The CDR3 consists of 16 residues. From germline, CDR1 is SSHAT and CDR2 FNYEAQ (reference sequence). The CDR3 reads CASSPLSTSGSYEQYF. CDR3 coding DNA: TGTGCCAGCAGCCCTCTCTCAACTAGCGGAAGTTACGAGCAGTACTTC.

This clonotype turned up a few times. The chain combines TRBV7-9 with TRBJ2-5; 10 bases line up with TRBD1. The tail of the sequence fits TRBJ2-7 better, so the J call may be wrong. Germline V CDR1 and CDR2: SEHNR, FQNEAQ (reference sequence). CDR3 length equals 15 residues. DNA of the CDR3: TGTGCCAGCAGCTCATCCGGGGACAGGGGCCACGAGCAGTACTTC. This translates into CASSSSGDRGHEQYF.

This clonotype came up a few times. This sequence joins TRBV3-1 and TRBJ1-5, with unresolved D. V was cut by 3 bases and J by 2 bases, with 14 bases left in between. CDR3 length equals 16 residues. Germline V gene data show CDR1 as LGHDT and CDR2 as YNNKEL (reference sequence). The DNA for the CDR3 is TGTGCCAGCAGCCAGGGAAGTCTGAGGGGCAATCAGCCCCAGCATTTT. It codes for CASSQGSLRGNQPQHF.

This clonotype was detected a few times. The V and J genes are TRBV20-1 and TRBJ1-2; 11 bases match TRBD1. The CDR3 has 15 amino acids. In germline, CDR1 is DFQATT, CDR2 SNEGSKA (reference sequence). The V segment lost 5 bases and the J segment 4 bases; nucleotides outside the gene matches: 9. CDR3 DNA: TGCAGTGCTGGGACAGGGGGTTTAAGTGGCTATGGCTACACCTTC. Encoded protein: CSAGTGGLSGYGYTF.

V and J are TRBV3-1 and TRBJ1-2; the D is unclear. Trimming took 6 bases from V and 0 from J, leaving 5 bases between them. Per germline, CDR1 LGHDT and CDR2 YNNKEL (reference sequence). This CDR3 has 12 residues. The CDR3 sequence is CASRGPNYGYTF. The CDR3 bases are TGTGCCAGCAGGGGTCCTAACTATGGCTACACCTTC.

On this clonotype itself: A much larger clone differs from this one at a single base, so this may be a read error. V and J are TRBV7-3 and TRBJ2-7, with a possible D match to TRBD2 (7 bases). Between the trimmed V and J ends, which lost 5 bases and 5 bases, there was a span of 13 bases. CDR1 SGHTA and CDR2 FQGTGA come from the germline V gene. The CDR3 has 13 amino acids. The CDR3 is CASSRGGGHEQYF. The CDR3 region has the DNA TGTGCCAGCAGCCGTGGGGGGGGGCACGAGCAGTACTTC.

The chain employs TRBV20-1 and TRBJ2-7, with 16 bases lining up with TRBD2. This CDR3 has 14 amino acids. The V segment lost 6 bases and the J segment 11 bases; nucleotides outside the gene matches: 10. CDR1 and CDR2 from the germline V gene are DFQATT and SNEGSKA (reference sequence). CDR3 sequence reads: CSAVPGTSGRGEYF. In DNA, the CDR3 is TGCAGTGCCGTCCCCGGGACTAGCGGGAGGGGGGAGTACTTC.